This record looks at one TCR beta chain sequence and its context. Antigen: not known. This sample was included in a study of a mutant IDH1 vaccine in newly diagnosed glioma. Study overall: First vaccine doses came 4-6 weeks after radiotherapy alone, or with temozolomide cycles. Study-wide results and caveats: Approximately 93% of patients showed vaccine-induced immune responses across multiple MHC alleles.

Time point: week 35, safety follow-up. Topical imiquimod was applied with each vaccine dose, which held 300 ug of mutant IDH1 20-mer peptide. Sequenced by immunoSEQ multiplex PCR; TCRdb stores in-frame clones only, minus some. The repertoire includes some 63,000 clones, about 74% of them detected once, and roughly 4.3% sits in the top ten. V lost 4 bases, J lost 4 bases, and 14 bases lay in between. From germline, CDR1 is SNHLY and CDR2 FYNNEI. This CDR3 region has 14 residues. This receptor was taken from a man aged 45-65 years with glioma. Sequenced material: PBMCs, taken from a glioma patient whose treatment included an IDH1 peptide vaccine. The chain combines TRBV2 with TRBJ2-7; maybe TRBD1 (5 bases). The CDR3 DNA is TGTGCCAGCAGTGTGGAAACAGGTCTATACGAGCAGTACTTC. Translated, it gives CASSVETGLYEQYF.